This T cell receptor beta chain was sequenced in a study of blood T cell repertoires in COVID-19. Assay: immunoSEQ multiplex PCR; the TCRdb copy retains only in-frame clones and omits some. Here the sample spans 330,000 or so clones, roughly 89% being singletons. CDR3 length equals 13 residues. Germline CDR1 is GTSNPN and CDR2 is SVGIG (reference sequence). Between the trimmed V and J ends, which lost 5 bases and 2 bases, there was a span of 12 bases. The chain couples TRBV30 to TRBJ2-5; possible D gene TRBD2, 6 bases. This clonotype originated in a man aged 25 to 40 with COVID-19, enrolled during active disease. Sequencing was done on a sample of peripheral blood. The CDR3 nucleotides are TGTGCCTGGGGTGGGACTTTACAAGAGACCCAGTACTTC. Translating gives CAWGGTLQETQYF.